A single sample is the source of the 17 T cell receptor beta chains below, sequenced in a study of T-cell reconstitution after alpha-beta-depleted transplantation in children. As it was prepared, the TCRbeta library received unique molecular identifiers. Each CDR3 protein gets one entry after TCRdb re-called the PCR reads with MiXCR. The sample yields just over 950,000 distinct CDR3 sequences, about 30% seen once. The sequencing here drew on PBMCs, mostly from graft donor cells, taken 360 days after TCRalphabeta/CD19-depleted stem cell transplant. These TCRs come from a boy under three years old who had a stem cell transplant for SCID, so the T cells may come from the graft donor.

CDR3 protein: CASSFSGTSGGLTGELFF. The CDR3 bases are TGTGCCAGCAGTTTCTCGGGGACTAGCGGGGGGTTGACCGGGGAGCTGTTTTTT. The chain carries TRBV12-3 or TRBV12-4 and TRBJ2-2; 15 nucleotides align to TRBD2. The CDR3 has 18 residues. With V trimmed by 3 bases and J by 5 bases, 7 bases remained unmatched.

V gene TRBV29-1 combines with J gene TRBJ2-3, with D possibly matching TRBD2 (5 bases). The germline V gene has CDR1 SQVTM and CDR2 ANQGSEA. There are 14 residues in the CDR3. V was cut by 7 bases and J by 7 bases, with 21 bases left in between. The CDR3 DNA is TGCAGCGCATTACCGGGTCCTAGGGAGTATACGCAGTATTTT. It specifies CSALPGPREYTQYF.

The chain links TRBV29-1 to TRBJ1-2, with D hard to call. The CDR3 sequence is 12 residues long. From germline, CDR1 is SQVTM and CDR2 ANQGSEA. Between the trimmed V and J ends, which lost 5 bases and 6 bases, there was a span of 13 bases. Written as DNA, the CDR3 is TGCAGCGTTTGTGCTCATCCGGATGGCTACACCTTC. Encoded protein: CSVCAHPDGYTF.

This rearrangement joins TRBV7-9 to TRBJ2-6; D is possibly TRBD2 (6 bases). V shed 8 bases and J shed 15 bases, with 23 bases lying between them. Germline CDR1 is SEHNR and CDR2 is FQNEAQ (reference sequence). This CDR3 contains 14 residues. The CDR3 DNA sequence: TGTGCCAGCGGAGCCTGGGACGGAGGGCCGGACCTGACTTTC. This sequence encodes CASGAWDGGPDLTF. The full variable domain, rest sourced from reference TRBV7-9 and TRBJ2-6, is DTGVSQNPRHKITKRGQNVTFRCDPISEHNRLYWYRQTLGQGPEFLTYFQNEAQLEKSRLLSDRFSAERPKGSFSTLEIQRTEQGDSAMYLCASGAWDGGPDLTFGAGSRLTVL.

The CDR3 DNA reads as TGTGCCAGCAGCCGGGACAGGGTTGGCGGGGAGCTGTTTTTT. This sequence encodes CASSRDRVGGELFF. The V gene is TRBV7-9, the J gene TRBJ2-2, with 9 nucleotides matching TRBD1. Germline V gene lookup returns CDR1 SEHNR and CDR2 FQNEAQ (reference sequence). V lost 5 bases, J lost 7 bases, and 5 bases stayed unmatched. The CDR3 is 14 amino acids.

The rearrangement links TRBV9 to TRBJ2-5, with 7 bases aligning to TRBD2. The CDR3 is made up of 15 amino acids. From germline, CDR1 is SGDLS and CDR2 YYNGEE. Trimming cost V 0 bases and J 4 bases; bases outside gene matches: 6. CDR3 coding DNA: TGTGCCAGCAGCGTAGGCGGACTAGACGGAGAGACCCAGTACTTC. This translates into CASSVGGLDGETQYF.

This clonotype was seen once. V is TRBV4-2 and J is TRBJ2-7; the D is unclear. The CDR3 contains 16 residues. V was shortened by 2 bases and J by 3 bases, with 17 bases between the two germline ends. Germline-derived CDR1 and CDR2 are LGHNA and YNFKEQ. CDR3 nucleotide sequence: TGTGCCAGCAGCCAACCGGGCCAAAAAGCCGGCTACGAGCAGTACTTC. Its translation is CASSQPGQKAGYEQYF.

This clonotype was counted between two and nine times. The chain uses TRBV5-4 and TRBJ1-5; a possible D gene is TRBD1 (6 bases). V was cut by 2 bases and J by 6 bases, with 12 bases left in between. Germline CDR1 and CDR2: SGHNT and YYREEE (reference sequence). The CDR3 runs to 14 residues. The CDR3 loop is CASSFWGGGQPQHF. CDR3 sequence (DNA): TGTGCCAGCAGCTTTTGGGGAGGGGGTCAGCCCCAGCATTTT.

This clonotype was recorded a few times. For the CDR3, the DNA is TGCAGCGTTGGATGGGAGAGGGGCGGAAAACTGTTTTTT. It yields the protein CSVGWERGGKLFF. The chain couples TRBV29-1 to TRBJ1-4, with D perhaps matching TRBD1 (5 bases). The germline CDR1 and CDR2 sequences are SQVTM and ANQGSEA. CDR3 length: 13 amino acids. Trimming stripped 4 bases from V and 10 bases from J, with 16 bases between.

This clonotype was seen only a few times. This chain joins TRBV15 and TRBJ2-1, with 10 bases identical to TRBD1. Looked up from germline, CDR1 is LNHNV and CDR2 is YYDKDF (reference sequence). V was clipped by 5 bases and J by 7 bases; unmatched bases: 11. The CDR3 has 16 amino acids. The CDR3 sequence: CATSAPGTGDRNEQFF. CDR3 coding DNA: TGTGCCACCAGCGCCCCCGGGACAGGGGATAGGAATGAGCAGTTCTTC.

This chain uses TRBV6-5 with TRBJ1-6; no clear D. Per germline, CDR1 MNHEY and CDR2 SVGAGI. The V and J ends lost 2 bases and 6 bases respectively, with 8 bases between them. This CDR3 contains 14 residues. CDR3: CASSYDRGNSPLHF. CDR3 in DNA: TGTGCCAGCAGTTACGATCGGGGTAATTCACCCCTCCACTTT.

This clonotype was counted between two and nine times. This chain connects TRBV7-2 to TRBJ2-2, with TRBD1 as a possible D gene (5 bases). Between the trimmed V and J ends, which lost 6 bases and 4 bases, there was a span of 15 bases. This CDR3 region has 15 residues. Germline CDR1 SGHTA, CDR2 FQGNSA. The CDR3 DNA follows: TGTGCCAGCAGTATCGGCAGGGCAGGCACCGGGGAGCTGTTTTTT. This translates into CASSIGRAGTGELFF.

This clonotype was counted a few times. The V gene is TRBV20-1, the J gene TRBJ1-6; D is unresolved. Germline-derived CDR1 and CDR2 are DFQATT and SNEGSKA (reference sequence). This CDR3 region has 10 residues. The CDR3 sequence: CISYNSPLHF. DNA for the CDR3: TGCATTTCCTATAATTCACCCCTCCACTTT.

This clonotype came up a few times. V is TRBV7-2 and J is TRBJ2-3; tentative D call: TRBD1 (5 bases). The CDR3 has 17 amino acids. Trimming left V 2 bases short and J 6 bases short, with 21 bases between. CDR1 is SGHTA and CDR2 is FQGNSA in the germline V gene. The DNA of the CDR3 is TGTGCCAGCAGCTTAAGCTACCAGGGCACCACACAGGATACGCAGTATTTT. Translated, it gives CASSLSYQGTTQDTQYF.

Only a few counts were recorded for this clonotype. The chain joins TRBV4-2 to TRBJ1-1; no firm D call. The CDR3 contains 12 residues. The ends were cut back, 3 bases at V and 8 bases at J, with 10 bases in the middle. In germline, CDR1 is LGHNA, CDR2 YNFKEQ. Here the CDR3 DNA reads TGTGCCAGCAGCCACCCGGAGTGGGAAGCTTTCTTT. Translated: CASSHPEWEAFF.

This sequence joins TRBV6-5 and TRBJ2-7, with D maybe TRBD1 (6 bases). CDR3 length: 12 residues. Trimming left V 6 bases short and J 7 bases short, with 13 bases between. The germline V gene has CDR1 MNHEY and CDR2 SVGAGI. The CDR3 nucleotides read TGTGCCAGCAGCTCACCTACAGGGGAGCAGTACTTC. It specifies CASSSPTGEQYF.

This clonotype was seen a handful of times. The CDR3 DNA follows: TGTGCCAGCAGTACGACGTATGGCGGGGGGACTTATAATTCACCCCTCCACTTT. Translated, it gives CASSTTYGGGTYNSPLHF. The chain has TRBV11-1 and TRBJ1-6; possible D gene TRBD1, 5 bases. The CDR3 is 18 residues long. Deletions cut 6 bases from V and 4 bases from J, with 22 bases between. Germline CDR1 reads SGHAT; CDR2 reads FQDESV (reference sequence).